What follows are 28 T cell receptor beta chains derived from one specimen sequenced in a study of blood T cells in healthy people across ages. Then a second PCR, running roughly 7 to 11 cycles, was carried out with a sample-barcoded 5' primer and a J-beta primer mix. A single record per CDR3 protein comes from TCRdb applying MiXCR to the 5' RACE reads. The sample lists roughly 640,000 distinct CDR3 sequences; roughly 30% were seen once. The sample comprised blood. The receptor source for this set is a woman of 80 years or more in good health.

This clonotype was seen ten or more times. V usage is TRBV7-2 and J usage is TRBJ1-6, with D possibly TRBD1 on 5 matching bases. The CDR3 loop spans 16 amino acids. Trimming left V 1 base short and J 8 bases short, with 15 bases between. Germline CDR1 and CDR2: SGHTA and FQGNSA. The CDR3, as DNA: TGTGCCAGCAGCTTAGTGTCAGGGAGGGTCGATTCACCCCTCCACTTT. Translated: CASSLVSGRVDSPLHF.

This clonotype was detected many times. The chain carries TRBV10-3 and TRBJ2-7; 7 bases line up with TRBD1. The CDR3 loop spans 15 amino acids. V dropped 3 bases and J dropped 6; count of bases not matched to a gene: 11. The germline V gene encodes CDR1 ENHRY and CDR2 SYGVKD. The CDR3 DNA is TGTGCCATCAGTGATCTGGGCCAAGGGGGCGGCGAGCAGTACTTC. Protein sequence: CAISDLGQGGGEQYF.

This chain uses TRBV11-3 with TRBJ2-7, with 8 bases aligning to TRBD2. Per the germline V gene, CDR1 is SGHNT and CDR2 is YENEEA. V was pared by 5 bases and J by 4 bases, with 13 bases of the junction left unmatched. The CDR3 length is 16 residues. The CDR3 region has the DNA TGTGCCAGCAGCCCCAACTCAGCGGGGGCCGGATACGAGCAGTACTTC. Protein product: CASSPNSAGAGYEQYF.

V gene TRBV5-1 combines with J gene TRBJ2-5, with TRBD2 matching 10 bases. The end of the DNA aligns better with TRBJ2-7, so the J call may be wrong. CDR3 length: 14 residues. Germline V gives CDR1 SGHRS, CDR2 YFSETQ. This CDR3 is CASSFGPSGSEQYF. The CDR3 coding sequence is TGCGCCAGCAGCTTTGGGCCTAGCGGGAGCGAGCAGTACTTC.

Worth noting for this clonotype: The germline gene is not matched at one end of the junction; a read error may be the cause. V and J are TRBV7-2 and TRBJ2-7; 8 bases match TRBD2. With the DNA end fitting TRBJ2-5 better, the J assignment may be wrong. Germline CDR1 SGHTA, CDR2 FQGNSA. This CDR3 comprises 14 residues. CDR3 in DNA: TGTGCCGGCAGCTTAAATCGGGCGGGGGGGACCCAGTACTTC. Translation gives CAGSLNRAGGTQYF.

The V and J genes are TRBV28 and TRBJ1-1; D not resolved. V was shortened by 1 base and J by 6 bases, with 12 bases between the two germline ends. CDR3 length equals 14 residues. Per the germline V gene, CDR1 is MDHEN and CDR2 is SYDVKM. The CDR3 loop reads CASSLSLSTSEAFF. CDR3 bases: TGTGCCAGCAGTTTATCCCTGTCCACCTCTGAAGCTTTCTTT.

Details on this clonotype: This could be a read error, since a much larger clone is one nucleotide away. This chain uses TRBV7-9 with TRBJ2-6; 10 nucleotides agree with TRBD1. Germline CDR1 and CDR2: SEHNR and FQNEAQ (reference sequence). The CDR3 sequence is 16 residues long. Unmatched junction bases numbered 5, after V lost 5 bases and J lost 4 bases. CDR3 amino acids: CASSPGQGNGANVLTF. CDR3 nucleotide sequence: TGTGCCAGCAGCCCGGGACAGGGGAACGGGGCCAACGTCCTGACTTTC. The full variable domain, rest sourced from reference TRBV7-9 and TRBJ2-6, is DTGVSQNPRHKITKRGQNVTFRCDPISEHNRLYWYRQTLGQGPEFLTYFQNEAQLEKSRLLSDRFSAERPKGSFSTLEIQRTEQGDSAMYLCASSPGQGNGANVLTFGAGSRLTVL.

The table lists this clonotype with many counts. The chain couples TRBV12-3 or TRBV12-4 to TRBJ2-5, with D uncertain. V was shortened by 3 bases and J by 2 bases, with 4 bases between the two germline ends. This CDR3 has 12 residues. CDR3 residues: CASSFWQETQYF. The CDR3 coding sequence is TGTGCCAGCAGTTTCTGGCAAGAGACCCAGTACTTC.

The CDR3 region is CASSQEQSGSGSPLHF. As DNA, the CDR3 is TGTGCCAGCAGCCAAGAGCAAAGTGGGTCGGGCTCACCCCTCCACTTT. The chain uses TRBV14 and TRBJ1-6; no clear D gene. V lost 0 bases and J lost 10, with 16 bases in between. The CDR3 totals 16 residues. Germline V gene sequence: CDR1 SGHDN, CDR2 FVKESK.

This clonotype has only a few counts. The chain carries TRBV2 and TRBJ2-4, with no clear D. CDR3 length: 14 residues. From germline, CDR1 is SNHLY and CDR2 FYNNEI. Trimming pared 3 bases from V and 0 bases from J, leaving 6 bases between. The CDR3: CASSDLIAKNIQYF. CDR3 nucleotide sequence: TGTGCCAGCAGTGACCTAATAGCCAAAAACATTCAGTACTTC. The whole variable domain, remainder taken from reference TRBV2 and TRBJ2-4, is EPEVTQTPSHQVTQMGQEVILRCVPISNHLYFYWYRQILGQKVEFLVSFYNNEISEKSEIFDDQFSVERPDGSNFTLKIRSTKLEDSAMYFCASSDLIAKNIQYFGAGTRLSVL.

In its sample, this clonotype was seen once. This rearrangement joins TRBV7-2 to TRBJ2-1; 11 positions agree with TRBD2. Germline lookup yields CDR1 SGHTA and CDR2 FQGNSA. CDR3 length: 19 residues. V trimming: 4 bases; J trimming: 0 bases; junction bases outside the gene matches: 11. CDR3 nucleotide sequence: TGTGCCAGCAGCTCCGCCGGGACTAGCGGACCGAGCTCCTACAATGAGCAGTTCTTC. The encoded protein is CASSSAGTSGPSSYNEQFF.

The chain recombines TRBV9 with TRBJ1-1; TRBD1 matches at 10 bases. CDR1 and CDR2 from the germline V gene are SGDLS and YYNGEE. The CDR3 extends over 17 amino acids. J lost 5 bases, V lost 0 bases, and 10 bases had no gene match. The CDR3 sequence: CASSVGVGTGVRTEAFF. The DNA for the CDR3 is TGTGCCAGCAGCGTAGGGGTGGGGACAGGGGTGAGAACTGAAGCTTTCTTT.

This clonotype was observed many times. The CDR3 is CSAGTSGSTDTQYF. CDR3 nucleotides: TGCAGTGCTGGGACTAGCGGGAGCACAGATACGCAGTATTTT. This chain uses TRBV20-1 with TRBJ2-3, with 12 bases matching TRBD2. The germline CDR1 and CDR2 sequences are DFQATT and SNEGSKA (reference sequence). The CDR3 is made up of 14 amino acids. V was pared by 5 bases and J by 0 bases, with 0 bases of the junction left unmatched.

The chain recombines TRBV28 with TRBJ1-1, with D unresolved. V gave up 6 bases and J gave up 0 bases, with 8 bases separating them. From germline, CDR1 is MDHEN and CDR2 SYDVKM. There are 13 residues in the CDR3. Here the CDR3 reads CASSLPLNTEAFF. CDR3 in DNA: TGTGCCAGCAGCCTACCCCTGAACACTGAAGCTTTCTTT.

The chain combines TRBV6-1 with TRBJ1-5, with D possibly matching TRBD1 (5 bases). With 3 bases removed from V and 7 bases from J, the gap between germline ends came to 10 bases. Looked up from germline, CDR1 is MNHNS and CDR2 is SASEGT. There are 13 residues in the CDR3. The CDR3 DNA sequence: TGTGCCAGCAGTGACAGGGCCCACCAGCCCCAGCATTTT. This sequence encodes CASSDRAHQPQHF.

This clonotype was detected only a few times. J is TRBJ1-5 and V is TRBV7-2; the D is unclear. V was trimmed by 3 bases and J by 5 bases, leaving 8 bases between them. The CDR3 has 13 amino acids. Germline V lookup: CDR1 SGHTA, CDR2 FQGNSA. The CDR3 loop is CASSLDSHQPQHF. CDR3 nucleotides: TGTGCCAGCAGCTTGGACTCCCATCAGCCCCAGCATTTT.

This clonotype has ten or more counts. The chain combines TRBV28 with TRBJ2-5; 7 bases align to TRBD1. Looked up from germline, CDR1 is MDHEN and CDR2 is SYDVKM. This CDR3 is built from 15 residues. V shed 5 bases, J shed 1 base, and the junction held 7 bases outside the gene matches. The CDR3: CASSGSGTAQETQYF. The CDR3 region has the DNA TGTGCCAGCAGTGGATCCGGGACAGCCCAAGAGACCCAGTACTTC. Supplemented by reference TRBV28 and TRBJ2-5, the full variable domain reads DVKVTQSSRYLVKRTGEKVFLECVQDMDHENMFWYRQDPGLGLRLIYFSYDVKMKEKGDIPEGYSVSREKKERFSLILESASTNQTSMYLCASSGSGTAQETQYFGPGTRLLVL.

As regards this clonotype: A much larger clonotype is one base distant, so this may be a read error. This sequence joins TRBV7-3 and TRBJ2-1; tentative D call: TRBD2 (5 bases). This CDR3 comprises 15 residues. Germline V gene lookup returns CDR1 SGHTA and CDR2 FQGTGA. CDR3 DNA sequence: TGTGCCCGCAGCCCAGTAGCGTCCCCCTACAATGAGCAGTTCTTC. The encoded protein is CARSPVASPYNEQFF.

The rearrangement joins TRBV7-9 to TRBJ1-4; weak D call: TRBD1 (5 bases). The CDR3 totals 14 residues. In germline, CDR1 is SEHNR, CDR2 FQNEAQ (reference sequence). Trimming removed 5 bases from V and 4 bases from J, with 11 bases in between. The CDR3 reads CASSPGAVNEKLFF. The DNA of the CDR3 is TGTGCCAGCAGCCCCGGGGCAGTTAATGAAAAACTGTTTTTT.

This clonotype came up many times. This chain joins TRBV6-6 and TRBJ2-5; 9 bases agree with TRBD2. V lost 6 bases and J lost 4; bases outside the gene matches: 12. The CDR3 loop spans 16 amino acids. Germline CDR1 and CDR2: MNHNY and SVGAGI (reference sequence). CDR3 in DNA: TGTGCCAGCAGCCAATACCCTAGCGGGGAAGGAGAGACCCAGTACTTC. As protein: CASSQYPSGEGETQYF.

This clonotype was seen at least ten times. The CDR3 loop reads CASSYPSQRHLEPGGAKNIQYF. In DNA form, the CDR3 reads TGTGCCAGCAGTTACCCCAGTCAACGACACCTAGAACCAGGTGGGGCCAAAAACATTCAGTACTTC. The chain carries TRBV6-2 or TRBV6-3 and TRBJ2-4; D is unclear. V was trimmed by 2 bases and J by 1 base, leaving 30 bases between them. The CDR3 runs 22 residues. The germline CDR1 and CDR2 sequences are MNHEY and SVGEGT.

At least ten counts were recorded for this clonotype. The V and J genes are TRBV4-3 and TRBJ2-1; unclear D gene. Germline CDR1 is LGHNA and CDR2 is YSLEER. This CDR3 is built from 15 residues. V gave up 1 base and J gave up 6 bases, with 13 bases separating them. CDR3 protein: CASSQGPTFGNEQFF. DNA of the CDR3: TGCGCCAGCAGCCAAGGGCCTACCTTCGGCAATGAGCAGTTCTTC.

This clonotype showed up many times. The chain recombines TRBV6-2 or TRBV6-3 with TRBJ2-7; 12 bases are a match to TRBD1. Germline V gene lookup returns CDR1 MNHEY and CDR2 SVGEGT. With V trimmed by 2 bases and J by 6 bases, 2 bases remained unmatched. The CDR3 is 14 amino acids. The CDR3 region has the DNA TGTGCCAGCAGTTACGGGACAGGGGGCGGCGAGCAGTACTTC. Translated, it gives CASSYGTGGGEQYF.

This clonotype occurred many times. V usage is TRBV13 and J usage is TRBJ1-5; D gene ambiguous. Trimming pared 2 bases from V and 4 bases from J, leaving 3 bases between. Germline lookup yields CDR1 PRHDT and CDR2 FYEKMQ (reference sequence). CDR3 size: 12 residues. The CDR3 region is CASSLPNQPQHF. The CDR3 bases are TGTGCCAGCAGCTTACCTAATCAGCCCCAGCATTTT.

This clonotype came up many times. The chain employs TRBV6-6 and TRBJ1-2; D remains ambiguous. V was pared by 1 base and J by 3 bases, with 9 bases between. The CDR3 is 14 amino acids. CDR1 and CDR2 (germline): MNHNY, SVGAGI (reference sequence). CDR3 DNA sequence: TGTGCCAGCAGTTACTTGGGGTTGGACTATGGCTACACCTTC. Translated, it gives CASSYLGLDYGYTF.

The J gene is TRBJ1-1, the V gene TRBV6-5; maybe TRBD1 (5 bases). Germline-derived CDR1 and CDR2 are MNHEY and SVGAGI. This CDR3 comprises 8 residues. V dropped 11 bases and J dropped 8 bases, with 6 bases sitting between them. The CDR3 is CAGGEAFF. In DNA form, the CDR3 reads TGTGCCGGGGGGGAAGCTTTCTTT.

In the case of this clonotype: One base away lies a much larger clone, so this may be a sequencing read error. The chain has TRBV21-1 and TRBJ1-2. TRBV21-1 is described as a pseudogene. There are 13 residues in the CDR3. CDR3 bases: TGTGCCAGCAGCCTCCGAGCCGTGATTGGCTACACCTTC. Residues: CASSLRAVIGYTF.

This clonotype has a count of ten or more. The chain carries TRBV12-3 or TRBV12-4 and TRBJ2-3; 7 bases are a match to TRBD2. V was clipped by 10 bases and J by 1 base; unmatched bases: 11. This CDR3 contains 15 residues. CDR3 coding DNA: TGTGCCACCCTAATGGGCGGGAGACGCACAGATACGCAGTATTTT. Translation: CATLMGGRRTDTQYF.